This T cell receptor beta chain was found in a study of vaccination and CD4 T cells after COVID-19. Study at large: From HCoV-229E, HCoV-OC43, HCoV-NL63 and SARS-CoV-2, overlapping spike peptides were used to stimulate the cells.

On this clonotype: The antigen is undetermined.

As to treatment: roughly 10-day PBMC culture with coronavirus spike peptide pools or control peptides (ViraFEST assay). The cultures had half their medium swapped for fresh IL-2 medium on days 3 and 7. Trimming took 1 base from V and 5 from J; bases not matched to a gene: 10. The V gene's germline CDR1 is GTSNPN and CDR2 SVGIG (reference sequence). This CDR3 is 15 amino acids long. Sequencing of the DNA from cultured CD4+ T cells was carried out with the Oncomine TCR Beta short-read assay. One entry per CDR3 protein results from TCRdb running MiXCR on the PCR reads. The data hold about 19,000 distinct CDR3 sequences, with around two thirds observed a single time.

Sequencing was performed on CD4+ T cells from blood, cultured in vitro. The V and J genes are TRBV30 and TRBJ2-5; 7 bases fit TRBD2. The sequence was collected from a human donor who had recovered from COVID-19. The CDR3 bases are TGTGCCTGGAGTGGTACTAGCGCCGCTTGGGAGACCCAGTACTTC. Amino acid sequence: CAWSGTSAAWETQYF.